What follows is one T cell receptor (beta chain) and its context. The antigen is not known. This entry belongs to a study of blood T cells in healthy people across ages. Regarding the study as a whole: Total diversity from one million sequenced T cells was likely underestimated. Age showed a roughly linear inverse relationship with TCR beta diversity per million T cells.

CDR1 and CDR2 from the germline V gene are MDHEN and SYDVKM. This CDR3 comprises 12 residues. Trimming shortened V by 6 bases and J by 4 bases, and 9 bases separated the two germline ends. Through a sample-barcoded 5' primer and a J-beta primer mix, a second PCR was run for 7 to 11 cycles. Samples each returned at least 2.5 million CDR3-containing paired-end reads. TCRdb reanalysed the 5' RACE reads using MiXCR and keeps one entry per CDR3 protein. This sample has about 780,000 distinct CDR3 sequences, with around half found just once. The authors extracted at least 5 micrograms of total RNA per sample.

The source is a man older than 75 in good health. The sample comprised blood. The J gene is TRBJ1-1, the V gene TRBV28, with TRBD1 as a possible D gene (6 bases). CDR3 sequence: CASSRQVTEAFF. CDR3 in DNA: TGTGCCAGCAGCCGACAGGTCACTGAAGCTTTCTTT.